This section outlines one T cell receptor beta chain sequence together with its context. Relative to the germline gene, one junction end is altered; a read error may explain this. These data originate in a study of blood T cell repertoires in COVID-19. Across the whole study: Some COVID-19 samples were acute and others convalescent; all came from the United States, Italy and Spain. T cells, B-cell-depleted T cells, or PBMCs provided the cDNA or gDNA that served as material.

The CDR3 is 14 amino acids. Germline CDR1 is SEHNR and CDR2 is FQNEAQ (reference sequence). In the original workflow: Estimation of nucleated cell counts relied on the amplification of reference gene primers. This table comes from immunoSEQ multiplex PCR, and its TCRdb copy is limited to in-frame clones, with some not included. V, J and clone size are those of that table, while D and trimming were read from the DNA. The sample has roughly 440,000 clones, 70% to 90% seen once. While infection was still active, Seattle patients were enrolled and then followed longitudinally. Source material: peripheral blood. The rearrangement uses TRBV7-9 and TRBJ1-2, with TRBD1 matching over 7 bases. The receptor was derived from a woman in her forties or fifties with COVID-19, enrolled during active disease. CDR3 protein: CASSVAGTVHGYTF. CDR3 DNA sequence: TGTGCCAGCAGCGTAGCGGGGACAGTTCATGGCTACACCTTC.